Listed below are T cell receptor beta chains from one sample, sequenced in a study of T cells in localized non-small cell lung cancer. Libraries were prepared by immunoSEQ multiplex PCR; TCRdb keeps only in-frame clonotypes and omits some of them. This sample yields approximately 3,100 clones, of which around 26% are seen a single time; roughly 12% belongs to the top ten. The sample in question was lung tumor tissue, obtained before any cancer treatment. The receptor set was obtained from a male donor aged 60 or older with stage II lung adenocarcinoma. Both conserved end residues are part of each CDR3. A D gene is named only where the DNA matches it firmly. Clone size is shown for a subset of rows, as once, few, many or a class of expanded clone.

v_gene	abundance	d_gene	j_gene	CDR3nt	CDR3aa
TRBV11-3	large	TRBD2	TRBJ2-1	TGTGCCAGCAGCTTAAGCCTAGCGGGAGATGAGCAGTTCTTC	CASSLSLAGDEQFF
TRBV5-1	NA	NA	TRBJ1-4	TGCGCCAGCAGCTCCACAGGCTCCGCAGGCGAAAAACTGTTTTTT	CASSSTGSAGEKLFF
TRBV11-3	medium-sized	NA	TRBJ2-7	TGTGCCAGCAGCTGGTCGGGCGGGACCTACGAGCAGTACTTC	CASSWSGGTYEQYF
TRBV7-4	NA	NA	TRBJ1-1	TGTGCCAGCAGCTTACAGCCGAACACTGAAGCTTTCTTT	CASSLQPNTEAFF
TRBV9	NA	NA	TRBJ2-1	TGTGCCAGCAGCCGGGATTTGGGAGGGGGGAACGGCAATGAGCAGTTCTTC	CASSRDLGGGNGNEQFF
TRBV29-1	NA	NA	TRBJ1-2	TGCAGCGTCAGGGAAGTAGAGGTCTATGGCTACACCTTC	CSVREVEVYGYTF
TRBV29-1	NA	NA	TRBJ2-7	TGCAGCGTGCGTAGCGGTTCAACTTACGAGCAGTACTTC	CSVRSGSTYEQYF
TRBV18	NA	NA	TRBJ1-4	TGTGCCAGCTCACCCAATTTATCTCGTCGCGGTGAAAAACTGTTTTTT	CASSPNLSRRGEKLFF
TRBV6-7	few	NA	TRBJ1-5	TGTGCCAGCAGACAGAATCAGCCCCAGCATTTT	CASRQNQPQHF
TRBV11-3	few	TRBD2	TRBJ2-1	TGTGCCAGCAGCGTAGGGGCGGGAGGGCCTCTTGAGCAGTTCTTC	CASSVGAGGPLEQFF
TRBV6-4	few	NA	TRBJ2-7	TGTGCCAGCAGTCTTTACTACGAGCAGTACTTC	CASSLYYEQYF
TRBV11-3	few	TRBD1	TRBJ1-4	TGTGCTAGCAGCCTCGGGACAGTAACTAATGAAAAACTGTTTTTT	CASSLGTVTNEKLFF
TRBV19	NA	NA	TRBJ2-3	TGTGCCAGTAGCCCTCACATTAGCAGGCAGTATTTT	CASSPHISRQYF
TRBV28	few	TRBD2	TRBJ2-5	TGTGCCAGCAACTCTCCGGGGGGAGGGATCGAAGAGACCCAGTACTTC	CASNSPGGGIEETQYF
TRBV10-2	NA	NA	TRBJ2-7	TGCGCCAGCACCCCGTCGGGGACAAAGACCTACGAGCAGTACTTC	CASTPSGTKTYEQYF
TRBV29-1	once	NA	TRBJ1-2	TGCAGCGTGGAACAGGGAACGGGCAGGAGCTACACCTTC	CSVEQGTGRSYTF
TRBV6-8	NA	NA	TRBJ2-2	TGTGCCAGCATGAGGGACACCGGGGAGCTGTTTTTT	CASMRDTGELFF